The 13 T cell receptor beta chains presented below share a single source sample, sequenced in a study of blood T cell repertoires in COVID-19. The repertoire was sequenced with immunoSEQ multiplex PCR; TCRdb's copy has only in-frame clones and lacks some. The table shows 46,000 or so clones, with under 95% occurring only once. Sequenced: peripheral blood. The receptor set was obtained from a man in his 70s with active COVID-19.

The chain uses TRBV12-3 or TRBV12-4 and TRBJ2-3; D not certain. The V gene lost 2 bases and the J gene lost 3 bases, with 3 bases spanning the gap. The CDR3 runs to 12 residues. CDR3 sequence (DNA): TGTGCCAGCAGTTTATTAACAGATACGCAGTATTTT. This translates into CASSLLTDTQYF.

This rearrangement joins TRBV30 to TRBJ1-1; TRBD1 aligns across 12 bases. Germline CDR1 reads GTSNPN; CDR2 reads SVGIG (reference sequence). V lost 3 bases and J lost 3; bases outside the gene matches: 8. The CDR3 sequence is 16 residues long. This chain's CDR3 is CAWRRDRGRGDTEAFF. For the CDR3, the DNA is TGTGCCTGGAGGCGGGACAGGGGGCGAGGGGACACTGAAGCTTTCTTT.

The rearrangement links TRBV5-1 to TRBJ1-1; a possible D gene is TRBD1 (6 bases). V was trimmed by 2 bases and J by 3 bases, leaving 17 bases between them. Germline CDR1 is SGHRS and CDR2 is YFSETQ. The CDR3 contains 16 residues. In DNA, the CDR3 is TGCGCCAGCAGCTTCAGGCGTCAGGGGAGGGACACTGAAGCTTTCTTT. Its translation: CASSFRRQGRDTEAFF.

The J gene is TRBJ2-7, the V gene TRBV2; 7 nucleotides match TRBD1. This CDR3 region has 15 residues. Looked up from germline, CDR1 is SNHLY and CDR2 is FYNNEI. V trimming: 4 bases; J trimming: 4 bases; junction bases outside the gene matches: 10. CDR3 bases: TGTGCCAGCAGTGGGGACAGCCTTTTTCGGTACGAGCAGTACTTC. This encodes CASSGDSLFRYEQYF.

The chain has TRBV18 and TRBJ1-2; D may be TRBD1 (5 bases). The CDR3 consists of 14 residues. Looked up from germline, CDR1 is KGHSH and CDR2 is LQKENI. V lost 2 bases, J lost 1 base, and 8 bases lay in between. CDR3 in amino acids: CASSPGADNYGYTF. The CDR3 bases are TGTGCCAGCTCACCAGGGGCAGATAACTATGGCTACACCTTC.

The chain has TRBV5-1 and TRBJ2-2; 13 bases agree with TRBD2. This CDR3 comprises 18 residues. The V gene's germline CDR1 is SGHRS and CDR2 YFSETQ. The junction had 5 bases not matched to a gene; V was cut back by 2 bases and J by 1 base. CDR3 DNA: TGCGCCAGCAGCTTTAGGACTAGCGGGAGAGGGAACACCGGGGAGCTGTTTTTT. This gives the protein CASSFRTSGRGNTGELFF.

The chain is built from TRBV6-5 and TRBJ1-5; 9 nucleotides align to TRBD1. Germline values: CDR1 MNHEY, CDR2 SVGAGI. Germline trimming cut 5 bases from V and 5 bases from J; bases unmatched to any gene: 7. CDR3 length equals 15 residues. CDR3 region: CASSNRGQGDQPQHF. CDR3 DNA: TGTGCCAGCAGTAATCGGGGACAGGGAGATCAGCCCCAGCATTTT.

V is TRBV14 and J is TRBJ1-1; the D gene is possibly TRBD1 (5 bases). This CDR3 is 15 amino acids long. Trimming took 3 bases from V and 0 from J, leaving 11 bases between them. Germline loops: CDR1 SGHDN, CDR2 FVKESK. The CDR3 reads CASSQPGLLNTEAFF. The CDR3 bases are TGTGCCAGCAGCCAGCCGGGACTGTTGAACACTGAAGCTTTCTTT.

The chain combines TRBV7-2 with TRBJ2-5, with 8 bases identical to TRBD2. With V trimmed by 4 bases and J by 7 bases, 11 bases remained unmatched. Germline V gene sequence: CDR1 SGHTA, CDR2 FQGNSA. The CDR3 contains 15 residues. CDR3 residues: CASSSGLATTGTQYF. CDR3 in DNA: TGTGCCAGCAGCTCCGGACTAGCTACAACGGGGACCCAGTACTTC.

This clone was observed a handful of times. The chain is built from TRBV30 and TRBJ2-1; D is uncertain. The CDR3 contains 12 residues. Germline lookup yields CDR1 GTSNPN and CDR2 SVGIG (reference sequence). The chain's CDR3 is CASPGDYNEQFF. Written as DNA, the CDR3 is TGTGCGTCGCCGGGTGACTACAATGAGCAGTTCTTC.

This chain links TRBV6-2 or TRBV6-3 with TRBJ1-4; D gene uncertain. This CDR3 has 15 amino acids. V was pared by 2 bases and J by 6 bases, with 13 bases between. CDR1 is MNHEY, CDR2 SVGEGT, per germline. The CDR3 reads CASSYVGSRDEKLFF. The CDR3, as DNA: TGTGCCAGCAGTTACGTCGGTTCGCGTGATGAAAAACTGTTTTTT.

The chain recombines TRBV25-1 with TRBJ2-1; 13 bases map to TRBD2. Germline loops: CDR1 MGHDK, CDR2 SYGVNS. V lost 5 bases to trimming and J lost 7 bases; unmatched junction nucleotides: 8. The CDR3 totals 16 residues. The CDR3, as DNA: TGTGCCAGCAGTTACGGACTAGCGGGAGAACCGAATGAGCAGTTCTTC. Its protein product is CASSYGLAGEPNEQFF. Filled out from reference TRBV25-1 and TRBJ2-1, the complete variable domain reads EADIYQTPRYLVIGTGKKITLECSQTMGHDKMYWYQQDPGMELHLIHYSYGVNSTEKGDLSSESTVSRIRTEHFPLTLESARPSHTSQYLCASSYGLAGEPNEQFFGPGTRLTVL.

The V call is TRBV6-5, the J call TRBJ2-7, with a tentative D call TRBD2 (5 bases). Trimming took off 6 bases at V and 9 bases at J, with 18 bases between the two ends. Per germline, CDR1 MNHEY and CDR2 SVGAGI. This CDR3 contains 13 residues. CDR3 residues: CASSRTYSGGQYF. The CDR3 DNA is TGTGCCAGCAGCCGGACCTACTCAGGAGGGCAGTACTTC.